These T cell receptor beta chains were read from a single sample in a study of PD-1 blockade in classical Hodgkin lymphoma. Produced via immunoSEQ multiplex PCR; TCRdb's table is partial and in-frame only. Of 40,000 to 45,000 clones listed, over 75% are singletons. This specimen consisted of peripheral blood mononuclear cells (PBMCs), obtained at baseline. The source is a human donor with classical Hodgkin lymphoma. CDR3s include the opening cysteine and the closing phenylalanine or tryptophan. Each record gives: J gene, D gene, clone size, V gene, CDR3 protein, CDR3 DNA. The D gene is left open where the match is weak. Where a row states a size, it is once, few, many or the class of an expanded clone; other rows omit it.

TRBJ2-7	.	.	TRBV6-5	CASSYGLGDYEQYF	TGTGCCAGCAGTTACGGCCTAGGGGATTACGAGCAGTACTTC
TRBJ2-4	.	.	TRBV15	CATSRDLGVGDKNIQYF	TGTGCCACCAGCAGAGATCTTGGGGTAGGGGACAAAAACATTCAGTACTTC
TRBJ1-1	TRBD1	.	TRBV2	CASSEQGAGNTEAFF	TGTGCCAGCAGTGAACAGGGGGCCGGGAACACTGAAGCTTTCTTT
TRBJ2-1	TRBD2	.	TRBV4-2	CASSPRTSGGAGNEQFF	TGTGCCAGCAGCCCCCGGACTAGCGGGGGGGCCGGGAATGAGCAGTTCTTC
TRBJ1-2	TRBD1	.	TRBV29-1	CSVGGTGGGYGYTF	TGCAGCGTTGGAGGGACAGGGGGCGGCTATGGCTACACCTTC
TRBJ1-2	TRBD1	.	TRBV2	CASRGTGDLYGYTF	TGTGCCAGCAGGGGGACAGGGGACCTCTATGGCTACACCTTC
TRBJ2-1	.	.	TRBV5-4	CASSASWGPYNEQFF	TGTGCCAGCAGCGCCAGTTGGGGGCCATACAATGAGCAGTTCTTC
TRBJ2-7	.	.	TRBV11-2	CASSLDRSSYEQYF	TGTGCCAGCAGCTTAGACAGGAGCTCCTACGAGCAGTACTTC
TRBJ2-3	TRBD2	.	TRBV7-2	CASSLGTSGGADTQYF	TGTGCCAGCAGCCTCGGGACTAGCGGGGGGGCTGATACGCAGTATTTT
TRBJ1-4	.	.	TRBV19	CASNFGPGGEKLFF	TGTGCCAGTAACTTTGGGCCGGGGGGCGAAAAACTGTTTTTT
TRBJ1-2	.	.	TRBV6-5	CASSYLAKANYGYTF	TGTGCCAGCAGTTACCTAGCCAAAGCTAACTATGGCTACACCTTC
TRBJ2-1	.	.	TRBV29-1	CSVERERNNEQFF	TGCAGCGTTGAGAGGGAGAGGAACAATGAGCAGTTCTTC
TRBJ2-5	TRBD2	.	TRBV7-2	CASSLDGGAIETQYF	TGTGCCAGCAGCTTAGACGGGGGGGCCATTGAGACCCAGTACTTC
TRBJ2-5	TRBD2	.	TRBV7-8	CASSFGRGETQYF	TGTGCCAGCAGCTTCGGGAGGGGGGAGACCCAGTACTTC
TRBJ2-7	.	.	TRBV19	CASSILYEQYF	TGTGCCAGTAGTATACTCTACGAGCAGTACTTC
TRBJ2-6	.	.	TRBV21-1	CASSKVRGGTGGSGANVLTF	TGTGCCAGCAGCAAAGTAAGAGGTGGGACAGGGGGCTCTGGGGCCAACGTCCTGACTTTC
TRBJ1-1	.	.	TRBV2	CASTKGGTPSATEAFF	TGTGCCAGCACCAAAGGGGGGACACCCAGCGCCACTGAAGCTTTCTTT
TRBJ2-2	TRBD2	.	TRBV19	CASSPRSSGRNTGELFF	TGTGCCAGTAGTCCGCGCTCTAGCGGGAGGAACACCGGGGAGCTGTTTTTT
TRBJ1-1	TRBD1	.	TRBV7-2	CASRYDRGWTEAFF	TGTGCCAGCAGGTACGACAGGGGTTGGACTGAAGCTTTCTTT
TRBJ1-2	TRBD1	many	TRBV5-1	CASSWATGGGYTF	TGCGCCAGCAGCTGGGCGACAGGGGGAGGCTACACCTTC
TRBJ1-4	TRBD1	.	TRBV10-3	CAISESDEGGGKLFF	TGTGCCATCAGTGAGTCAGATGAAGGGGGCGGAAAACTGTTTTTT
TRBJ2-7	TRBD2	large	TRBV5-8	CASSLERGGLKYEQYF	TGTGCCAGCAGCTTGGAGCGGGGGGGCCTAAAATACGAGCAGTACTTC
TRBJ2-7	.	.	TRBV28	CASSPKPDEQYF	TGTGCCAGCAGTCCCAAACCCGACGAGCAGTACTTC
TRBJ2-7	.	once	TRBV19	CASSIGGTFQGYEQYF	TGTGCCAGTAGTATAGGGGGGACCTTCCAGGGCTACGAGCAGTACTTC
TRBJ1-2	TRBD1	.	TRBV6-1	CASGADRGRFGYTF	TGTGCCAGCGGGGCAGACAGGGGGCGGTTTGGCTACACCTTC
TRBJ1-1	.	.	TRBV7-9	CASSRDSRRAFF	TGTGCCAGCAGCAGGGACTCCCGGAGAGCTTTCTTT
TRBJ1-2	.	many	TRBV5-4	CASSSPDVRNYGYTF	TGTGCCAGCAGCTCCCCGGATGTACGGAACTATGGCTACACCTTC
TRBJ2-7	.	once	TRBV6-1	CASSEAQVYEQYF	TGTGCCAGCAGTGAAGCACAGGTCTACGAGCAGTACTTC
TRBJ2-2	TRBD1	.	TRBV4-1	CASSLRQGDTGELFF	TGCGCCAGCAGCCTCCGACAGGGTGACACCGGGGAGCTGTTTTTT
TRBJ1-1	.	once	TRBV5-6	CASSLSASAQAFF	TGTGCCAGCAGCTTGAGCGCCAGCGCGCAGGCTTTCTTT
TRBJ2-2	.	.	TRBV7-3	CASSLNGGPANTGELFF	TGTGCCAGCAGCTTAAACGGCGGGCCCGCGAACACCGGGGAGCTGTTTTTT
TRBJ1-1	.	.	TRBV15	CATSRAKGGSTEAFF	TGTGCCACCAGCAGAGCCAAGGGAGGGAGCACTGAAGCTTTCTTT
TRBJ2-3	TRBD2	.	TRBV7-3	CASSFGLAGSLDTQYF	TGTGCCAGCAGCTTTGGACTAGCGGGGTCCCTAGATACGCAGTATTTT
TRBJ2-3	.	.	TRBV5-6	CASSFYRFSTDTQYF	TGTGCCAGCAGCTTCTACAGGTTCAGCACAGATACGCAGTATTTT
TRBJ2-7	TRBD2	.	TRBV2	CASSTSSGAVYEQYF	TGTGCCAGCAGTACCTCTAGCGGGGCCGTATACGAGCAGTACTTC
TRBJ2-5	.	.	TRBV30	CAWGQRQETQYF	TGTGCCTGGGGACAGCGACAAGAGACCCAGTACTTC
TRBJ1-2	.	.	TRBV6-5	CASSYGQGGYTF	TGTGCCAGCAGTTACGGTCAGGGAGGCTACACCTTC
TRBJ2-5	.	.	TRBV10-3	CAISESMETQYF	TGTGCCATCAGTGAGTCGATGGAGACCCAGTACTTC
TRBJ2-5	.	few	TRBV5-4	CASSFGAQQETQYF	TGTGCCAGCAGCTTCGGCGCTCAACAAGAGACCCAGTACTTC
TRBJ1-6	.	once	TRBV11-2	CASSLDPNSPLHF	TGTGCCAGCAGCTTAGATCCTAATTCACCCCTCCACTTT
TRBJ2-2	TRBD1	.	TRBV14	CASPSEGGYTGELFF	TGTGCCAGCCCATCGGAAGGGGGCTACACCGGGGAGCTGTTTTTT
TRBJ2-2	.	.	TRBV30	CAWSGTAAGELFF	TGTGCCTGGAGCGGGACGGCGGCTGGGGAGCTGTTTTTT
TRBJ2-2	.	once	TRBV6-4	CASSDLNTGELFF	TGTGCCAGCAGTGACCTTAACACCGGGGAGCTGTTTTTT
TRBJ1-1	TRBD1	.	TRBV4-3	CASSQVDRVSEAFF	TGCGCCAGCAGCCAAGTCGACAGGGTCAGTGAAGCTTTCTTT
TRBJ2-7	TRBD1	.	TRBV30	CAWSRTGITYEQYF	TGTGCCTGGAGTAGGACAGGGATTACCTACGAGCAGTACTTC
TRBJ2-7	.	few	TRBV5-4	CASSSSSYEQYF	TGTGCCAGCAGCTCGAGCTCCTACGAGCAGTACTTC